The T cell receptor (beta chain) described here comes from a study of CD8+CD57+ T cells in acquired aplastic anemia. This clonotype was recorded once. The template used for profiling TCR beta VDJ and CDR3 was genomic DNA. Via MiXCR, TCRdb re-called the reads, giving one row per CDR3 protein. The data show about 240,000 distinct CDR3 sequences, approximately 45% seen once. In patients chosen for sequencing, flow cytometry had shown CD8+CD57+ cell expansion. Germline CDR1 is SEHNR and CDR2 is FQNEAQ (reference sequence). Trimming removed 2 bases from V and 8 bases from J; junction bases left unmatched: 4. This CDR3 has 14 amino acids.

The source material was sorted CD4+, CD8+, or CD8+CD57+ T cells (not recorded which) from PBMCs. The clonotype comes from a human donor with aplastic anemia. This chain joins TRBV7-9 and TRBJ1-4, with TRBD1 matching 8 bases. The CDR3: CASSLLTGVEKLFF. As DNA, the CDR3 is TGTGCCAGCAGCTTACTGACAGGGGTAGAAAAACTGTTTTTT.